This T cell receptor (beta chain) was documented in a study of blood T cells in healthy people across ages. General study points: Observed TCR beta diversity per million T cells went down as age went up. This fall followed a roughly linear course with age. Unsorted PBMCs ruled out conclusive naive versus antigen-experienced comparison.

About this clonotype itself: The target antigen is unknown. Germline is not matched at one junction end, which may reflect a read error.

A second PCR of roughly 6 to 12 cycles used a sample-barcoded 5' primer and a J-beta primer mix. MiXCR, applied by TCRdb to the 5' RACE reads, yields one record per CDR3 protein. This repertoire shows roughly 1.5 million distinct CDR3 sequences, approximately 39% found once; its top ten account for roughly 3.7%. Source material: blood. This clonotype originated in a woman between 18 and 29 years old in good health.

The CDR3 loop is CASSYAGTANNERFF. In DNA, the CDR3 is TGTGCCAGCAGTTATGCTGGGACAGCCAACAATGAGCGGTTCTTC. The chain carries TRBV6-2 or TRBV6-3 and TRBJ2-1; TRBD1 matches 7 bases. The CDR3 is made up of 15 amino acids. Looked up from germline, CDR1 is MNHEY and CDR2 is SVGEGT.